This entry describes one TCR beta chain. As originally analysed: Amplified reference gene primers provided the basis for estimating nucleated cell counts. Repertoires were generated with immunoSEQ multiplex PCR, while TCRdb's copy carries only in-frame clones and drops some. The D gene and trimming were derived from the DNA, and the V and J assignments and clone size from that table. The table shows about 240,000 clones, with around 90% occurring only once. This entry is derived from a study of blood T cell repertoires in COVID-19. Study at large: Collection of acute and convalescent COVID-19 samples took place in the United States, Italy and Spain. From T cells, B-cell-depleted T cells, or PBMCs came the material, which was cDNA or gDNA.

The length of the CDR3 is 17 residues. The V and J ends lost 5 bases and 4 bases respectively, with 18 bases between them. Per germline, CDR1 SGHVS and CDR2 FNYEAQ. The chain is built from TRBV7-6 and TRBJ2-6; D remains ambiguous. This TCR was recovered from a man aged 55 to 70 who had recovered from COVID-19. Sequencing was performed on peripheral blood. CDR3 sequence (DNA): TGTGCCAGCAGCCCCGCCTCGCCGCCGCGAGGGGCCAACGTCCTGACTTTC. The encoded protein is CASSPASPPRGANVLTF.